The source of this T cell receptor beta chain is a study of blood T cell repertoires in COVID-19 (dated by TCRdb to the early 2020s). Looking at the study overall: The collaborator samples originated in the United States, Italy and Spain and spanned the acute and convalescent phases of COVID-19. The prospective study material was composed of cDNA or gDNA derived from T cells, B-cell-depleted T cells, or PBMCs. Nearly every sample came with metadata listing a de-identified subject ID, COVID-19 status, age in years and sex. Samples came from the ongoing ImmuneRACE study (first 160 participants) plus 1,254 subjects from 6 global collaborators. HLA class I and class II types, where available, came from metadata supplied by the sample provider rather than from assay-based typing. The dataset comprised deeply sampled blood TCRbeta repertoires from subjects exposed to, actively infected with, or recovered from COVID-19. The repertoires were released in a freely available public database meant as a resource for research on the immune response to SARS-CoV-2. Results the study describes overall, beyond this receptor: How much clinical and demographic metadata was included differed by source and by participant, and the metadata was provided uncurated.

One collaborating source in Seattle enrolled patients while the patients were actively infected and followed the patients over time throughout the course of disease. The collaborating institutions used their own protocols to collect whole blood in K2EDTA tubes. For TCRbeta analysis, collaborator samples were shipped as frozen whole blood, as isolated PBMCs, or as DNA extracted from either sample type. This clone was detected only once. This receptor's antigen is unknown. No per-base quality is available; no much larger clone lies one base away. TCRbeta CDR3 regions were amplified from genomic DNA using the immunoSEQ Assay, a bias-controlled multiplex PCR. Turning to the authors' computational methods: The number of nucleated cells in each sample was estimated from the amplification of reference gene primers within the assay. To quantify the absolute abundance of each unique TCRbeta CDR3 rearrangement, sequence reads were collapsed and filtered. For each sample, productive Simpson clonality was calculated as the square root of Simpson's diversity index across productive rearrangements. This is the immuneACCESS table as TCRdb keeps it, with only in-frame sequences that have V and J called. A part of the clones is gone; compared with another copy, unresolved V genes explain less than half, and the rest is unexplained. From that table come the V and J calls and clone size; the DNA was used to work out D and trimming. Here the sample has 300,000 to 400,000 clones; about nine tenths occur a single time. 6% to 8.5% of the sample is taken by the ten largest.

The clonotype originates from an older woman with COVID-19, enrolled during active disease. Sequencing was carried out using peripheral blood.

The CDR3 region reads CATSPAGLDNYGYTF. The DNA sequence is given as TGTGCCACCTCCCCTGCAGGCCTGGATAACTATGGCTACACCTTC. The chain is assembled from TRBV24-1 and TRBJ1-2; the D segment cannot be called with confidence. The CDR3 goes from the cysteine to the phenylalanine over 15 residues. Here the CDR3 DNA is all that survives: 45 bases in frame from base 1. Looking up the germline V gene yields CDR1 KGHDR and CDR2 SFDVKD. Trimming removed 9 bases from V and 1 base from J, leaving 17 bases between the germline ends.